This T cell receptor (beta chain) was observed in a study of vaccination and CD4 T cells after COVID-19. With regard to this clonotype: What it binds is not known.

Sequence data for DNA of cultured CD4+ T cells were generated by the Oncomine TCR Beta short-read assay. TCRdb reanalysed the PCR reads using MiXCR and keeps one entry per CDR3 protein. This sample has some 12,000 distinct CDR3 sequences; about half occur once, and the top ten carry 15%. Germline V CDR1 and CDR2: SGHTA, FQGNSA. This CDR3 has 15 amino acids. With V trimmed by 1 base and J by 1 base, 2 bases remained unmatched. Treatment given: approximately nine-day PBMC culture with coronavirus spike peptide pools or control peptides (ViraFEST assay). The sequenced material came from CD4+ T cells from blood, cultured in vitro. The rearrangement uses TRBV7-2 and TRBJ2-5; TRBD1 matches 8 bases. The sequence was collected from a human donor who had recovered from COVID-19. The CDR3 sequence is CASSLVRGPQETQYF. The CDR3 bases are TGTGCCAGCAGCTTAGTCAGGGGGCCCCAAGAGACCCAGTACTTC.